The 8 T cell receptor beta chains below come from one sample, sequenced in a study of shared clonotypes between healthy human individuals. Assay used: immunoSEQ multiplex PCR; TCRdb lists only in-frame clones, some missing. The sample records some 1,600,000 clones, approximately 98% being singletons. Sequencing was done on a sample of naive CD4+ T cells sorted from blood. Stated subset: CD45RA+ positively selected. The receptors were gathered from a man in his thirties or forties in good health.

This clone appeared a few times. CDR3 sequence reads: CASSPTISADTQYF. DNA of the CDR3: TGTGCCAGCAGCCCCACAATTTCGGCAGATACGCAGTATTTT. The chain links TRBV5-6 to TRBJ2-3; D call uncertain. Germline assignment: CDR1 SGHDT and CDR2 YYEEEE. The CDR3 consists of 14 residues. V was trimmed by 4 bases and J by 4 bases, leaving 13 bases between them.

V and J are TRBV9 and TRBJ2-3, with 11 bases aligning to TRBD2. V gave up 3 bases and J gave up 10 bases; unmatched junction bases: 7. The germline CDR1 and CDR2 sequences are SGDLS and YYNGEE. The CDR3 is 14 residues long. The CDR3 sequence is CASSARLAGTAQYF. Here the CDR3 DNA reads TGTGCCAGCAGCGCACGACTAGCGGGAACCGCGCAGTATTTT.

The CDR3 coding sequence is TGTGCCTGGGGCTGGCGGGGAAAACTGTTTTTT. Protein product: CAWGWRGKLFF. V and J are TRBV30 and TRBJ1-4, with D uncertain. The CDR3 is 11 amino acids. Per germline, CDR1 GTSNPN and CDR2 SVGIG (reference sequence). V was shortened by 5 bases and J by 10 bases, with 11 bases between the two germline ends.

The chain is built from TRBV29-1 and TRBJ2-3; 7 bases are a match to TRBD2. The CDR3 runs to 13 residues. Germline assignment: CDR1 SQVTM and CDR2 ANQGSEA. J was trimmed by 6 bases and V by 3 bases; bases with no gene match: 6. CDR3 bases: TGCAGCGTTGAGAGCGGGACCTCGGATACGCAGTATTTT. Translating it yields CSVESGTSDTQYF.

With respect to this clone: Other DNA sequences in the sample encode the same CDR3. CDR3 region: CASSFSPNTEAFF. In DNA, the CDR3 is TGTGCCAGCAGCTTTTCGCCGAACACTGAAGCTTTCTTT. The J gene is TRBJ1-1, the V gene TRBV7-2; D gene uncertain. CDR1 is SGHTA, CDR2 FQGNSA, per germline. Between the trimmed V and J ends, which lost 3 bases and 1 base, there was a span of 6 bases. The CDR3 runs to 13 residues.

J is TRBJ1-4 and V is TRBV5-1; TRBD1 matches 7 bases. V shed 2 bases and J 7 bases; nucleotides not matched to a gene: 5. The CDR3 is 14 amino acids. The germline gives CDR1 SGHRS, CDR2 YFSETQ. The CDR3 region is CASSFNRDSEKLFF. Here the CDR3 DNA reads TGCGCCAGCAGCTTTAACCGGGACAGTGAAAAACTGTTTTTT.

This clone appeared a single time. The sample contains more than one DNA sequence encoding this CDR3. This chain joins TRBV2 and TRBJ2-6; D might be TRBD1 (5 bases). Germline V gene data show CDR1 as SNHLY and CDR2 as FYNNEI. The CDR3 runs to 14 residues. V lost 6 bases and J 0 bases, leaving 6 bases between the germline ends. The CDR3 DNA follows: TGTGCCAGCAGGGGGCCCTCTGGGGCCAACGTCCTGACTTTC. Amino acids: CASRGPSGANVLTF.

The chain is built from TRBV10-3 and TRBJ2-6; unclear D gene. Germline V gene data show CDR1 as ENHRY and CDR2 as SYGVKD. The CDR3 sequence is 13 residues long. Deletions cut 5 bases from V and 4 bases from J, with 6 bases between. CDR3 sequence (DNA): TGTGCCATCAGTATGACAGGGGCCAACGTCCTGACTTTC. Translated, it gives CAISMTGANVLTF.